One T cell receptor beta chain is described in this entry. The CDR3 has 13 residues. Germline loops: CDR1 GTSNPN, CDR2 SVGIG (reference sequence). V was pared by 5 bases and J by 1 base, with 11 bases between. In the study's own analysis: From reference gene primer amplification, estimates of nucleated cell counts were derived. Sequencing used immunoSEQ multiplex PCR; TCRdb keeps in-frame clones, though not all of them. Clone size and the V and J calls come from that table; the DNA yielded D and trimming. The sample gives about 190,000 clones, 70% to 80% of which show up once; roughly 12% is in the top ten. This record belongs to a study of blood T cell repertoires in COVID-19. Study context: Acute and convalescent COVID-19 samples came from the United States, Italy and Spain.

The chain employs TRBV30 and TRBJ1-1, with D possibly TRBD1 on 6 matching bases. The clonotype was recovered from a man aged 50-59 years who had recovered from COVID-19. Material: peripheral blood. CDR3 in DNA: TGTGCCTGGTCGGGACACCAGAACACTGAAGCTTTCTTT. Translation: CAWSGHQNTEAFF.